These 27 T cell receptor beta chains share one sample of origin, sequenced in a study of CXCR3-negative and CXCR3-positive naive CD8 T cells. Each TRB cDNA library was prepared by 5' RACE (with UMI labels). TCRdb reprocessed the 5' RACE reads; each CDR3 protein has one entry and no DNA is given. The sample has 4,800 or so distinct CDR3 sequences; the top ten hold less than 3%. The sequenced material came from naive CXCR3- CD8+ T cells from blood. Described subset: CD45RO-CCR7+CD27+CD95- naive CD8+ T cells lacking CXCR3 (TNR3-). The receptor set was obtained from a human donor in good health. Some clones in this sample may be carry-over from other donors' samples.

The chain couples TRBV12-3 or TRBV12-4 to TRBJ2-7; TCRdb's D call of TRBD1 is untestable without DNA. The CDR3 runs 14 residues. The CDR3: CASSGDRGGYEQYF.

V gene TRBV7-2 combines with J gene TRBJ2-3; TCRdb picks TRBD2, but there is no DNA to check that call. The germline V gene has CDR1 SGHTA and CDR2 FQGNSA. The CDR3 is 14 residues long. CDR3 loop: CASSDGLAGDTQYF. Supplemented by reference TRBV7-2 and TRBJ2-3, the full variable domain reads GAGVSQSPSNKVTEKGKDVELRCDPISGHTALYWYRQSLGQGLEFLIYFQGNSAPDKSGLPSDRFSAERTGGSVSTLTIQRTQQEDSAVYLCASSDGLAGDTQYFGPGTRLTVL.

The CDR3 sequence: CASSIPGGPYEQYF. This rearrangement joins TRBV19 to TRBJ2-7; TCRdb designates TRBD2, a call that cannot be tested without DNA. The length of the CDR3 is 14 residues. Looked up from germline, CDR1 is LNHDA and CDR2 is SQIVND (reference sequence).

This chain joins TRBV29-1 and TRBJ2-3; TCRdb's D gene call, TRBD1, goes unchecked for lack of DNA. The CDR3 has 13 residues. From germline, CDR1 is SQVTM and CDR2 ANQGSEA. The CDR3: CSVIPGVSDTQYF.

V and J are TRBV5-1 and TRBJ2-2. Germline V CDR1 and CDR2: SGHRS, YFSETQ. The CDR3 loop spans 17 amino acids. CDR3: CASSVDSPMVDTGELFF.

By frequency, this clonotype is medium-sized (0.01 to 0.1%). This chain links TRBV2 with TRBJ2-7; the D gene TCRdb calls, TRBD2, cannot be checked with no DNA. The CDR3 runs 16 residues. Germline V gives CDR1 SNHLY, CDR2 FYNNEI. This chain's CDR3 is CASSTPREGLGYEQYF.

This clonotype counts as medium-sized by frequency. V and J are TRBV10-3 and TRBJ2-7; TCRdb's D call, TRBD2, is unchecked because there is no DNA. This CDR3 has 16 amino acids. The germline V gene has CDR1 ENHRY and CDR2 SYGVKD. CDR3 residues: CAIMGSGSGPPYEQYF.

This clonotype is called medium-sized based on its frequency. The J gene is TRBJ2-1, the V gene TRBV29-1. From germline, CDR1 is SQVTM and CDR2 ANQGSEA. The length of the CDR3 is 11 residues. CDR3 sequence: CSVHRNNEQFF.

The rearrangement uses TRBV29-1 and TRBJ2-7. Germline V CDR1 and CDR2: SQVTM, ANQGSEA. CDR3 length equals 11 residues. The CDR3 loop is CSTADGYEQYF.

This clonotype registers medium-sized by frequency. CDR3 in amino acids: CSAGGGTYNEQFF. This chain links TRBV29-1 with TRBJ2-1; as DNA is missing, the TRBD1 call by TCRdb cannot be tested. Germline V gene lookup returns CDR1 SQVTM and CDR2 ANQGSEA. This CDR3 has 13 amino acids.

The rearrangement links TRBV6-2 or TRBV6-3 to TRBJ2-1. CDR3 length: 15 amino acids. Per germline, CDR1 MNHEY and CDR2 SVGEGT. The CDR3 here is CASSYKQGSYNEQFF.

The chain couples TRBV28 to TRBJ2-7; TCRdb returns TRBD1, unconfirmable since there is no DNA. Germline CDR1 reads MDHEN; CDR2 reads SYDVKM. This CDR3 has 12 residues. This CDR3 is CASSLFRGEQYF.

The chain uses TRBV5-1 and TRBJ2-1; TCRdb's assignment of TRBD1 cannot be checked, as there is no DNA. Germline V CDR1 and CDR2: SGHRS, YFSETQ. The CDR3 is made up of 15 amino acids. The CDR3 is CASSLLGQGNNEQFF. Based on the CDR3 plus reference TRBV5-1 and TRBJ2-1, the full variable domain is KAGVTQTPRYLIKTRGQQVTLSCSPISGHRSVSWYQQTPGQGLQFLFEYFSETQRNKGNFPGRFSGRQFSNSRSEMNVSTLELGDSALYLCASSLLGQGNNEQFFGPGTRLTVL.

The chain recombines TRBV3-1 with TRBJ2-5; lacking DNA, the TRBD1 call made by TCRdb goes unchecked. Germline V gene lookup returns CDR1 LGHDT and CDR2 YNNKEL (reference sequence). The CDR3 has 16 amino acids. Here the CDR3 reads CASSQSLGRYEETQYF.

This clonotype counts as medium-sized (0.01 to 0.1%) by frequency. The chain combines TRBV20-1 with TRBJ2-7; TCRdb's D call of TRBD2 is untestable without DNA. CDR3 length equals 13 residues. CDR1 and CDR2 (germline): DFQATT, SNEGSKA (reference sequence). The CDR3 loop reads CSARDLASGIEFF.

This clonotype counts as medium-sized (0.01 to 0.1%) by frequency. The V call is TRBV20-1, the J call TRBJ2-7; TCRdb proposes TRBD1, but this gene call is untestable without DNA. This CDR3 contains 13 residues. Germline V gene sequence: CDR1 DFQATT, CDR2 SNEGSKA (reference sequence). The CDR3 loop reads CSASWDRGREQYF.

The chain combines TRBV29-1 with TRBJ2-3. The CDR3 contains 13 residues. Germline CDR1 and CDR2: SQVTM and ANQGSEA. This CDR3 is CSVDEGTGDTQYF.

Measured by frequency, this clonotype is medium-sized. CDR3 amino acids: CSASDDRAFYEQYF. V and J are TRBV20-1 and TRBJ2-7; the TRBD1 assignment by TCRdb is unverifiable without DNA. The CDR3 consists of 14 residues. In germline, CDR1 is DFQATT, CDR2 SNEGSKA (reference sequence).

The chain employs TRBV5-1 and TRBJ2-2. In germline, CDR1 is SGHRS, CDR2 YFSETQ. This CDR3 is 15 amino acids long. This chain's CDR3 is CASKSASWNTGELFF.

The chain is built from TRBV20-1 and TRBJ2-3; the TCRdb call, TRBD2, lacks DNA for checking. The germline V gene has CDR1 DFQATT and CDR2 SNEGSKA (reference sequence). CDR3 length: 17 amino acids. CDR3 residues: CSARATLAGPSTDTQYF.

This chain connects TRBV10-3 to TRBJ1-1; TCRdb returns TRBD1, unconfirmable since there is no DNA. Germline V lookup: CDR1 ENHRY, CDR2 SYGVKD. This CDR3 has 14 residues. The CDR3 reads CAISESRTGGEAFF.

According to its frequency, this clonotype is medium-sized. The rearrangement uses TRBV5-5 and TRBJ2-2; the D gene TCRdb calls, TRBD2, cannot be checked with no DNA. Looked up from germline, CDR1 is SGHKS and CDR2 is YYEKEE (reference sequence). The CDR3 spans 18 residues. CDR3 amino acids: CASSLEPRREVRAGELFF.

The chain combines TRBV5-1 with TRBJ2-1; lacking DNA, the TRBD2 call made by TCRdb goes unchecked. Germline CDR1 reads SGHRS; CDR2 reads YFSETQ. The CDR3 is 16 residues long. CDR3 protein: CASSLGLAERDYEQFF.

According to its frequency, this clonotype is medium-sized (0.01 to 0.1%). V and J are TRBV29-1 and TRBJ2-3; TCRdb lists TRBD2, though no DNA is available to test this call. The length of the CDR3 is 15 residues. The germline gives CDR1 SQVTM, CDR2 ANQGSEA. The chain's CDR3 is CSVVKSGSETDTQYF.

By frequency, this clonotype is medium-sized. The chain links TRBV28 to TRBJ2-7; the TRBD1 assignment by TCRdb is unverifiable without DNA. The CDR3 is 13 amino acids. Germline V CDR1 and CDR2: MDHEN, SYDVKM. The CDR3 region is CASSLGQSYEQYF. The whole variable domain, remainder taken from reference TRBV28 and TRBJ2-7, is DVKVTQSSRYLVKRTGEKVFLECVQDMDHENMFWYRQDPGLGLRLIYFSYDVKMKEKGDIPEGYSVSREKKERFSLILESASTNQTSMYLCASSLGQSYEQYFGPGTRLTVT.

CDR3 region: CASSDLSEGPSNQPQHF. The chain is built from TRBV2 and TRBJ1-5. The CDR3 contains 17 residues. CDR1 SNHLY and CDR2 FYNNEI come from the germline V gene.

Frequency places this clonotype as medium-sized. The rearrangement uses TRBV9 and TRBJ1-1. The germline gives CDR1 SGDLS, CDR2 YYNGEE. The CDR3 has 14 residues. The CDR3 sequence is CASSVGSGNTEAFF.